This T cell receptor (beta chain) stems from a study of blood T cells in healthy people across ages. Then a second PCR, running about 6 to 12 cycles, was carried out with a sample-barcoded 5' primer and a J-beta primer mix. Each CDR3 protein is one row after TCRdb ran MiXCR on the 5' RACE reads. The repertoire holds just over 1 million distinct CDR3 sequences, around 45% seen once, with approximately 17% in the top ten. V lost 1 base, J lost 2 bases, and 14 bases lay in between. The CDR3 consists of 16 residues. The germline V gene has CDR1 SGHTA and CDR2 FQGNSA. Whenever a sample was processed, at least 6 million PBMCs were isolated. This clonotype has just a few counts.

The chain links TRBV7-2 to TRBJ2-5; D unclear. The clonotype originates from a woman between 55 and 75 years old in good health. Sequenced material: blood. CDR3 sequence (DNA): TGTGCCAGCAGCTTAGAGGCGTACGGTGGGCAAGAGACCCAGTACTTC. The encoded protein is CASSLEAYGGQETQYF.